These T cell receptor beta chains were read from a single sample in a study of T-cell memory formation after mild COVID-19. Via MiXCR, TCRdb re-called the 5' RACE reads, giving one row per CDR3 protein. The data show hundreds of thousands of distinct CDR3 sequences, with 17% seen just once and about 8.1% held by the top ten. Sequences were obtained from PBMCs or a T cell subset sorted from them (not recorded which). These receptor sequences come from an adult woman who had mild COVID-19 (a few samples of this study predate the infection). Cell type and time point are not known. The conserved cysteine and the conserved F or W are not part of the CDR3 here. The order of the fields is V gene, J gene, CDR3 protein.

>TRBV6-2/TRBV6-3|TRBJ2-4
ASSYGWETHIQY
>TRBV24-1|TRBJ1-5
ATSDYRGNQPQH
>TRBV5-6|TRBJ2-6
ASSWLGGDYSGANVLT
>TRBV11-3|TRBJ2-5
ASSLRPYGQETQY
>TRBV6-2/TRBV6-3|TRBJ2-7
ASTSGRPSYEQY
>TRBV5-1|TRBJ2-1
ASSLGTQGNEQF
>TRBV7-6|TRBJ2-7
ASSPRGSGSIYEQY
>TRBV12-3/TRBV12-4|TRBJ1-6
ASSFQGRGLTIHSPLH
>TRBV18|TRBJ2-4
ASSQSDTKNIQY
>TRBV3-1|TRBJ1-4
ASSQVSGAGEKLF
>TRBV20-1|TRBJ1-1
SARDRGALNTEAF
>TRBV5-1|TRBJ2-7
ASSNSAAGPGEQY
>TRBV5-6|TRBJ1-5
ASSTAGNQPQH
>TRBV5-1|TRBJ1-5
ASSPSDRTNQPQH
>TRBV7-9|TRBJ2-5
ASSPAGGRTQETQY
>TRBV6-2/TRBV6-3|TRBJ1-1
ASSPLGGQWRGETEAF
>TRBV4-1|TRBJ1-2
ASSQPWTGNYGYT
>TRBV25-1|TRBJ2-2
ASSEWGRSGGELF
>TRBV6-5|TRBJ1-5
ASPKVPGFGNQPQH
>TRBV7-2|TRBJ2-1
ASSATSGGPNEQF
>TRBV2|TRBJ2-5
ASSRSLVRDRTQY
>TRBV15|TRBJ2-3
ATSRTGANTDTQY
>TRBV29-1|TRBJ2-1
SVTGVVGLLYNEQF
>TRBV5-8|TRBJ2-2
ASSITGRTGELF
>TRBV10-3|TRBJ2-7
AISDFARTSSYEQY
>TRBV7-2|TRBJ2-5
ASSFSTGFLQETQY
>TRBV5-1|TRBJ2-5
ASSLFGLRETQY
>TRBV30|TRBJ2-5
AWNLGEGGETQY
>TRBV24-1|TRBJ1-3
ATSVTGAAGNTIY
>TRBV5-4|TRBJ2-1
ASSRRGGGNNEQF
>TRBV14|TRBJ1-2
ASSQRGHPHGYT
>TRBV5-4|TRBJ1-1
ASSSRVNTEAF
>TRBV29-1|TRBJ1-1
SGGTANTEAF
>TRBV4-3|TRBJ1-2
ASSQAPGQGTHGYT
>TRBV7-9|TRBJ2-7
ASSTPIGTKYEQY
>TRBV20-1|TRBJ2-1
SVWRLAGKNEQF
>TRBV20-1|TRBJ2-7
SARPLAVYEQY
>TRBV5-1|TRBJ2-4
ASSQSRGKNIQY
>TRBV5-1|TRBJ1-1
ASSGGQLSLGMNTEAF
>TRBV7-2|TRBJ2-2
ASSLSVGAPTGELF
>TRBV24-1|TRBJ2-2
ATSHQPNTGELF
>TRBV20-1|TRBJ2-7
SARDLGGPYEQY
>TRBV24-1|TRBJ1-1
ATSEDGTEAF
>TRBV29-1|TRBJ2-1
SVEKSATSSYNEQF
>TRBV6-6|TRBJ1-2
ASSYEGGRGYT
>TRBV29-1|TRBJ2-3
SDKPDSPFTDTQY
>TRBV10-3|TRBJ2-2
AITGDTNTGELF